The 5 T cell receptor beta chains in this list originate from one sample, sequenced in a study of CD8 T cells in Susac syndrome. A quantity of about 0.5 to 1 ug RNA underwent reverse transcription using random hexamers. TCRdb fed the immunoSEQ multiplex PCR reads into MiXCR, producing one record per CDR3 protein. Among around 190,000 distinct CDR3 sequences, approximately 96% were seen once, and the ten largest hold 0.15% to 0.2%. The source material was CD8+ T cells from PBMCs. Receptors were obtained from a human donor with multiple sclerosis.

The chain combines TRBV2 with TRBJ2-5; D uncertain. Germline CDR1 reads SNHLY; CDR2 reads FYNNEI. The CDR3 has 14 residues. Trimming removed 7 bases from V and 2 bases from J, with 14 bases in between. The CDR3 sequence is CASNPESIQETQYF. The CDR3 DNA is TGTGCCAGCAACCCCGAGAGTATACAAGAGACCCAGTACTTC.

The rearrangement uses TRBV11-2 and TRBJ2-5, with D perhaps TRBD2 (5 bases). V was cut by 3 bases and J by 0 bases, with 5 bases left in between. Germline loops: CDR1 SGHAT, CDR2 FQNNGV. This CDR3 is 13 amino acids long. Here the CDR3 reads CASSLEDQETQYF. CDR3 DNA sequence: TGTGCCAGCAGCTTGGAGGACCAAGAGACCCAGTACTTC.

The chain joins TRBV12-3 or TRBV12-4 to TRBJ2-5; tentatively, D is TRBD2 (6 bases). V gave up 5 bases and J gave up 2 bases, with 12 bases separating them. This CDR3 comprises 14 residues. This chain's CDR3 is CASSHGTVQETQYF. The CDR3 DNA reads as TGTGCCAGCAGTCACGGGACTGTTCAAGAGACCCAGTACTTC.

The chain has TRBV4-1 and TRBJ2-3, with 8 bases aligning to TRBD2. Per germline, CDR1 MGHRA and CDR2 YSYEKL. The CDR3 is 15 amino acids. J lost 3 bases, V lost 4 bases, and 6 bases had no gene match. Written as DNA, the CDR3 is TGCGCCAGCAGCCCTCGGGAGGGTAAGACAGATACGCAGTATTTT. Protein: CASSPREGKTDTQYF.

The chain recombines TRBV24-1 with TRBJ2-1; the D gene is possibly TRBD2 (6 bases). Trimming cost V 3 bases and J 7 bases, with 6 bases left between them. In germline, CDR1 is KGHDR, CDR2 SFDVKD. There are 12 residues in the CDR3. Here the CDR3 DNA reads TGTGCCACCAGTGATCGGGGGAATGAGCAGTTCTTC. The encoded protein is CATSDRGNEQFF.